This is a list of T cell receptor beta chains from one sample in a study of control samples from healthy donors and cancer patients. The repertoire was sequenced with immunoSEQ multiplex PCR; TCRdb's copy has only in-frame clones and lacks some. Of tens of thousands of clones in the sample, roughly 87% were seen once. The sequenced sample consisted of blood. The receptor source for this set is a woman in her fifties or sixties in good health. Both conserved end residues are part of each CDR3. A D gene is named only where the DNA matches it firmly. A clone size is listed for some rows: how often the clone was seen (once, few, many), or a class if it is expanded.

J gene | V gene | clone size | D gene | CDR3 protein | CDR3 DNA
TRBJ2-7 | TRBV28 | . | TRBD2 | CASSLSLAGGYEQYF | TGTGCCAGCAGTTTATCCCTAGCGGGAGGCTACGAGCAGTACTTC
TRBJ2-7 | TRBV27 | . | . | CASRTWNLEGEQYF | TGTGCCAGCAGAACCTGGAATCTGGAGGGCGAGCAGTACTTC
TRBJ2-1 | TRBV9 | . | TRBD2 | CASSVGGGYNEQFF | TGTGCCAGCAGCGTAGGCGGGGGCTACAATGAGCAGTTCTTC
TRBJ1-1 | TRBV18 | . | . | CASSPALGDTEAFF | TGTGCCAGCTCACCAGCACTCGGGGACACTGAAGCTTTCTTT
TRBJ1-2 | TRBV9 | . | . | CASSSREGPGYTF | TGTGCCAGCAGCTCCCGGGAGGGACCTGGCTACACCTTC
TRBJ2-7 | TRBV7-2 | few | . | CASSPVGDNIYEQYF | TGTGCCAGCAGCCCGGTAGGGGACAATATTTACGAGCAGTACTTC
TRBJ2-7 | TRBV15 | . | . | CATSRASYEQYF | TGTGCCACCAGCAGAGCGAGCTACGAGCAGTACTTC
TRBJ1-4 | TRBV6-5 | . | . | CASSLYPTNEKLFF | TGTGCCAGCAGTCTTTACCCAACTAATGAAAAACTGTTTTTT
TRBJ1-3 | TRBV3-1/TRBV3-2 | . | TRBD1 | CASSPLQGAGNTIYF | TGTGCCAGCAGCCCATTACAGGGGGCTGGAAACACCATATATTTT
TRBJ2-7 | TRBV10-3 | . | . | CAIRNDLEQYF | TGTGCCATCCGTAACGATTTAGAGCAGTACTTC
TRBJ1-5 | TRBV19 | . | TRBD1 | CASSILSHSGQGGSNQPQHF | TGTGCCAGTAGTATTCTCTCGCACTCGGGACAGGGGGGAAGCAATCAGCCCCAGCATTTT
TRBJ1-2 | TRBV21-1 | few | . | CASSKTGTPPIYGYTF | TGTGCCAGCAGCAAAACCGGGACGCCTCCCATCTATGGCTACACCTTC
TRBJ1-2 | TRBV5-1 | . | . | CAPRLGGVKNGYTF | TGCGCCCCCCGCCTTGGGGGCGTTAAGAATGGCTACACCTTC
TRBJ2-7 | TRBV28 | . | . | CASMGDRGSSYEQYF | TGTGCCAGCATGGGAGACAGAGGGAGCTCCTACGAGCAGTACTTC
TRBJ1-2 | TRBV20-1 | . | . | CSASSLASGYTF | TGCAGTGCTAGTTCTTTGGCGTCTGGCTACACCTTC
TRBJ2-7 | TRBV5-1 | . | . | CASSRAFSYEQYF | TGCGCCAGCAGCCGGGCATTCTCCTACGAGCAGTACTTC
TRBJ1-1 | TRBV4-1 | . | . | CASSQDFRPNTEAFF | TGCGCCAGCAGCCAAGATTTCAGGCCGAACACTGAAGCTTTCTTT
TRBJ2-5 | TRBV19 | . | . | CASSIGAGGETQYF | TGTGCCAGTAGTATTGGGGCAGGCGGGGAGACCCAGTACTTC